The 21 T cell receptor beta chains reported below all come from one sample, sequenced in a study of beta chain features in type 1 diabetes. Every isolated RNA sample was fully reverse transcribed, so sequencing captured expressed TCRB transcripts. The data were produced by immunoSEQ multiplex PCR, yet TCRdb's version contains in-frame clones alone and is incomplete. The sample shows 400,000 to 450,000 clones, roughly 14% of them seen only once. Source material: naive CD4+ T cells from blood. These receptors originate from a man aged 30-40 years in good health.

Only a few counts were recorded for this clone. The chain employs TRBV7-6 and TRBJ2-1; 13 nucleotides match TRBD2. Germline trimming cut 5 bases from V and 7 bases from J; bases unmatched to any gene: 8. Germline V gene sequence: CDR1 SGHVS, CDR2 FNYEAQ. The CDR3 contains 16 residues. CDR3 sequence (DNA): TGTGCCAGCAGCCTCAGGACTAGCGGGAGCGAAAATGAGCAGTTCTTC. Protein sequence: CASSLRTSGSENEQFF.

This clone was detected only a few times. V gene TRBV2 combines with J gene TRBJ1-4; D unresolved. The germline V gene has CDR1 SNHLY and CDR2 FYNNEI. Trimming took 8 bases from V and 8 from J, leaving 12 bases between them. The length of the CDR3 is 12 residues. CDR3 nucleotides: TGTGCCAGCCGCTTCTCGGGGGAAAAACTGTTTTTT. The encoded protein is CASRFSGEKLFF.

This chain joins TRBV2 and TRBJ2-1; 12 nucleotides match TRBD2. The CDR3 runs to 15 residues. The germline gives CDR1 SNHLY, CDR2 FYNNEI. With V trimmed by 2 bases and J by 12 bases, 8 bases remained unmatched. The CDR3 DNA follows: TGTGCCAGCAGTGAATTGACTAGCGGGAGAAGTGTGCAGTTCTTC. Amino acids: CASSELTSGRSVQFF.

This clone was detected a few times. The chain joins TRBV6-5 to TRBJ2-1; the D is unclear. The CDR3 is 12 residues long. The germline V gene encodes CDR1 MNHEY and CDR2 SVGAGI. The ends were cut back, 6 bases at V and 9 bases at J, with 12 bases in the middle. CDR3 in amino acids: CASRSRAVEQFF. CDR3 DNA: TGTGCCAGCAGAAGCCGGGCGGTTGAGCAGTTCTTC.

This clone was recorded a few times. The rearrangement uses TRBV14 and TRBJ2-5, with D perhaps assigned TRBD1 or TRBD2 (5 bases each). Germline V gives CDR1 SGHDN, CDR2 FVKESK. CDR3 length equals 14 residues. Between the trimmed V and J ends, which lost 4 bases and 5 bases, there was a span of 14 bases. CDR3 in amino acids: CASSPRTGRETQYF. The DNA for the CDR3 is TGTGCCAGCAGCCCACGGACGGGGCGGGAGACCCAGTACTTC.

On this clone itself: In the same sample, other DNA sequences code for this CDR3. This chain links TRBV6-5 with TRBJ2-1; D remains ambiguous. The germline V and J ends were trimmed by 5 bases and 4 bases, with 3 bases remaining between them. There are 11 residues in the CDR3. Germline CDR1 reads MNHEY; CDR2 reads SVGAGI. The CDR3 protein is CASSRYNEQFF. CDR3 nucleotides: TGTGCCAGCAGTCGGTACAATGAGCAGTTCTTC.

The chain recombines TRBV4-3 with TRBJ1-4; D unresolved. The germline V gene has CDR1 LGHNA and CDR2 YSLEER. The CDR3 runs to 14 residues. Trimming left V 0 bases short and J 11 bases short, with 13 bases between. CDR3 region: CASSQDISAGKLFF. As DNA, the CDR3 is TGCGCCAGCAGCCAAGATATTTCTGCCGGGAAACTGTTTTTT.

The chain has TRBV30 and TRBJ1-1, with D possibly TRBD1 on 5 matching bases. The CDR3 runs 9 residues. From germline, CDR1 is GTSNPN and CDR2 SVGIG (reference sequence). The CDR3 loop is CAGGIISFF. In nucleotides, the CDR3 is TGTGCTGGGGGGATAATCTCGTTCTTT.

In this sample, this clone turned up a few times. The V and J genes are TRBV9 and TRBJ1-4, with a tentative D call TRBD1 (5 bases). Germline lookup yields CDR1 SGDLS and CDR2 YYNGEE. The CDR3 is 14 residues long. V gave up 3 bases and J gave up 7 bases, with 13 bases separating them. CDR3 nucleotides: TGTGCCAGCAGCGCCGACGGGGGGAGTGAAAAACTGTTTTTT. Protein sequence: CASSADGGSEKLFF.

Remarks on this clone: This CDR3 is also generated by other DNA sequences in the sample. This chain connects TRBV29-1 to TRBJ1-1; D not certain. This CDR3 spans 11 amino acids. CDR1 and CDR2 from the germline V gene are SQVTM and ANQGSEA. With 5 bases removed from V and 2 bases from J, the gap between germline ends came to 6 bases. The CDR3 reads CSVLVNTEAFF. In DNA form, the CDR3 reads TGCAGCGTTCTTGTAAACACTGAAGCTTTCTTT.

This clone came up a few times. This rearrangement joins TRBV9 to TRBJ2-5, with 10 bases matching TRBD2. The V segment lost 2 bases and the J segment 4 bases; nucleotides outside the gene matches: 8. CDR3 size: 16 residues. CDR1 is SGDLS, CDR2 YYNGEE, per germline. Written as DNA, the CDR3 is TGTGCCAGCAGCGTCACGAGCGGGAGGGGCCGAGAGACCCAGTACTTC. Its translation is CASSVTSGRGRETQYF.

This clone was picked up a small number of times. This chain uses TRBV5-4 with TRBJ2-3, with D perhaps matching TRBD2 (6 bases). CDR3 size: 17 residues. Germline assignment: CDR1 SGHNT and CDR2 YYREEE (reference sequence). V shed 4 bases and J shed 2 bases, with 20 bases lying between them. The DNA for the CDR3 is TGTGCCAGCAGCCCCGCCGTTTTGCGGGGTGTCACAGATACGCAGTATTTT. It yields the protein CASSPAVLRGVTDTQYF.

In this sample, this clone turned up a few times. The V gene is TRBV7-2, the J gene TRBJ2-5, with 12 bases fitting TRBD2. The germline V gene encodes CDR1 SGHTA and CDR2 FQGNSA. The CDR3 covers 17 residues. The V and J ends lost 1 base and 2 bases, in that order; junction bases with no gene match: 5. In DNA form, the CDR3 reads TGTGCCAGCAGCTTAGTGCCCCTAGCGGGGGGGCAAGAGACCCAGTACTTC. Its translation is CASSLVPLAGGQETQYF.

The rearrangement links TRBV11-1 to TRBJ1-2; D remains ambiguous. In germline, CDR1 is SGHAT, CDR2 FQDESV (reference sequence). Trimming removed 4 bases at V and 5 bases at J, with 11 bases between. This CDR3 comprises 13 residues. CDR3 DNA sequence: TGTGCCAGCAGCTCAGGAGGAGAGTATGGCTACACCTTC. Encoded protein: CASSSGGEYGYTF.

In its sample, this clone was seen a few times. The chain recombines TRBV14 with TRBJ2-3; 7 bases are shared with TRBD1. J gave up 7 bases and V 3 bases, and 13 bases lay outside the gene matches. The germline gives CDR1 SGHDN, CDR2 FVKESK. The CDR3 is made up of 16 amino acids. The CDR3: CASSHWDRGRGNTQYF. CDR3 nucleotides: TGTGCCAGCAGCCACTGGGACAGAGGCCGTGGGAATACGCAGTATTTT.

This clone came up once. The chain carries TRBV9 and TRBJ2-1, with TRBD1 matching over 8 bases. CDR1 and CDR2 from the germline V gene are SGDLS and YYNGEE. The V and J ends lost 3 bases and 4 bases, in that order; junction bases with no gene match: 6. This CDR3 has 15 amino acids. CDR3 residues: CASSAGQGGYNEQFF. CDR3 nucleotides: TGTGCCAGCAGCGCCGGACAGGGAGGTTACAATGAGCAGTTCTTC.

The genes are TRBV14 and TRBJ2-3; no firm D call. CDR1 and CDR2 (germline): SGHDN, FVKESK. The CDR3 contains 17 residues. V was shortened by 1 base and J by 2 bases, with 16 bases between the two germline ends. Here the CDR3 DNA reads TGTGCCAGCAGCCAAGGGCGCGGTATACACCCCACAGATACGCAGTATTTT. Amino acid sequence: CASSQGRGIHPTDTQYF.

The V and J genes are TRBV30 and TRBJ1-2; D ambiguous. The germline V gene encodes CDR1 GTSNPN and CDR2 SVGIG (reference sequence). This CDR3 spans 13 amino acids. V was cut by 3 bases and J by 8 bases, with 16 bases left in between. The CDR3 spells CAWSEPYIGGYTF. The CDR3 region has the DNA TGTGCCTGGAGCGAACCGTATATAGGAGGCTACACCTTC.

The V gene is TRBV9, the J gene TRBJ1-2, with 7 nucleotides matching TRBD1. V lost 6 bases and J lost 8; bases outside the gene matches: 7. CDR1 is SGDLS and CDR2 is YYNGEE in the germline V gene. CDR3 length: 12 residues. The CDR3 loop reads CASTKDRAGYTF. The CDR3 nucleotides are TGTGCCAGCACGAAAGACAGGGCGGGCTACACCTTC.

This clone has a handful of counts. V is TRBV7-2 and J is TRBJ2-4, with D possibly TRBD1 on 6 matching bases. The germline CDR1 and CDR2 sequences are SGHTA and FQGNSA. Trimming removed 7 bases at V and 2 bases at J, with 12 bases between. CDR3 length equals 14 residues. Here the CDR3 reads CASIEGGSKNIQYF. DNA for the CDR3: TGTGCCAGCATCGAAGGGGGATCCAAAAACATTCAGTACTTC.

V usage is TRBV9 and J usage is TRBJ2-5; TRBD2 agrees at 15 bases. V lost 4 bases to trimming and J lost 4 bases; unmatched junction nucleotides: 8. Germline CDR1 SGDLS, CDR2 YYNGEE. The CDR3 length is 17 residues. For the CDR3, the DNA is TGTGCCAGCAGCCCAGGACTAGCGGGAGGGATTGCAGAGACCCAGTACTTC. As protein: CASSPGLAGGIAETQYF.